This T cell receptor (beta chain) was retrieved from a study of cytomegalovirus exposure and HLA in healthy donors. In the study overall: Early release data held 85 million or so unique TCRs from HLA-typed donors.

Overall study findings and caveats: Roughly even sequencing depth across donors was the assumption behind the presence/absence analyses.

The study ran its PCR with 60 Vbeta and 13 Jbeta primers. Generated by immunoSEQ multiplex PCR, the TCRdb table keeps only in-frame clones and is missing some. The sample records around 70,000 clones, 74% being singletons. The V end was cut by 2 bases, the J end by 0 bases, with 8 bases between. CDR3 length: 14 residues. CDR1 is MNHEY, CDR2 SMNVEV, per germline (reference sequence). Details on this clone: What it binds is not known.

This clonotype was sampled from a human donor in good health. Sequencing used PBMCs. The gene calls are TRBV27 and TRBJ2-7; D is possibly TRBD2 (5 bases). The CDR3 coding sequence is TGTGCCAGCAGTTTAGAAGGGAGCTCCTACGAGCAGTACTTC. Translated: CASSLEGSSYEQYF.